This T cell receptor (beta chain) was captured by sequencing in a study of CD8 T cells in ankylosing spondylitis. CDR1 is ENHRY and CDR2 is SYGVKD in the germline V gene. This CDR3 has 12 amino acids. V was shortened by 0 bases and J by 2 bases, with 2 bases between the two germline ends. This clonotype was detected ten times or more. From the 5' RACE reads, TCRdb called clonotypes with MiXCR, one entry per CDR3 protein. The table has approximately 200,000 distinct CDR3 sequences, 10% to 15% seen once. This chain joins TRBV10-3 and TRBJ2-7; D remains unclear. Sequencing was performed on blood, either unsorted or a sorted T cell fraction (not recorded which). The TCR originated in a female donor with ankylosing spondylitis or in good health (not recorded which). The CDR3 DNA follows: TGTGCCATCAGTGAGTCTACCTACGAGCAGTACTTC. This codes for CAISESTYEQYF.